Listed below are T cell receptor beta chains from one sample, sequenced in a study of shared clonotypes between healthy human individuals. Libraries were prepared by immunoSEQ multiplex PCR; TCRdb keeps only in-frame clonotypes and omits some of them. The sample includes about 1 million clones, around 75% of them seen just once. Sample: memory CD4+ T cells sorted from blood. Every receptor here comes from a man younger than 35 in good health. Each CDR3 is given with its conserved first and last residue. A D gene is named only where the DNA matches it firmly. For some rows the clone size is stated as once, few or many, or as a class when expanded; others skip it.

d_call,clone_size,v_call,cdr3_length,j_call,cdr3_nt,cdr3_aa
-,once,TRBV6-1,14,TRBJ2-3,TGTGCCAGCAGTGAACGGACCGGACCGGATACGCAGTATTTT,CASSERTGPDTQYF
TRBD1,-,TRBV5-1,14,TRBJ2-4,TGCGCCAGCGCTCCGACAGGGTTTGAAAACATTCAGTACTTC,CASAPTGFENIQYF
TRBD1,once,TRBV5-1,14,TRBJ1-4,TGCGCCAGCAGCACGGGACAGTCTAATGAAAAACTGTTTTTT,CASSTGQSNEKLFF
-,-,TRBV18,13,TRBJ1-4,TGTGCCAGCTCACCACCTGGAAATCAAAAACTGTTTTTT,CASSPPGNQKLFF
TRBD2,-,TRBV7-2,17,TRBJ2-5,TGTGCCAGCAGCTTAGTGAGTAGGACTAGGGGCGGAGAGACCCAGTACTTC,CASSLVSRTRGGETQYF
TRBD1,-,TRBV5-1,13,TRBJ1-6,TGCGCCAGCAGCGTCAACAGGGGTTCACCCCTCCACTTT,CASSVNRGSPLHF
TRBD2,-,TRBV5-6,16,TRBJ2-3,TGTGCCAGCAGCCAGACTAGCGGGAGGGCCGGGGATACGCAGTATTTT,CASSQTSGRAGDTQYF
TRBD1,-,TRBV7-9,16,TRBJ1-4,TGTGCCAGCAGCTTGCGGACAGGGGCAACTAATGAAAAACTGTTTTTT,CASSLRTGATNEKLFF
TRBD1,many,TRBV9,14,TRBJ1-4,TGTGCCAGCAGCGTGGGACAGGGGGCTGAAAAACTGTTTTTT,CASSVGQGAEKLFF
-,once,TRBV6-1,13,TRBJ1-2,TGTGCCAGCAGTGAAATGGAGGGAATGGGCTACACCTTC,CASSEMEGMGYTF
-,-,TRBV9,13,TRBJ2-5,TGTGCCAGCAGCCCCACAGGGCAAGAGACCCAGTACTTC,CASSPTGQETQYF
-,-,TRBV28,20,TRBJ2-5,TGTGCCAGCAGCCATCGGAGGGGCTTGCGTCCCAGGGGAACCCAAGAGACCCAGTACTTC,CASSHRRGLRPRGTQETQYF
-,-,TRBV28,11,TRBJ1-2,TGTGCCAGCAGTTTATATGATGGCTACACCTTC,CASSLYDGYTF
-,-,TRBV7-7,16,TRBJ1-4,TGTGCTAGCAGCTTCCTCATGTCGATCCGCAATGAAAAACTGTTTTTT,CASSFLMSIRNEKLFF
TRBD1,-,TRBV5-4,13,TRBJ1-2,TGTGCCAGCAGTTTGCCGGGACAGTTTGGCTACACCTTC,CASSLPGQFGYTF
TRBD1,-,TRBV7-2,16,TRBJ1-4,TGTGCCAGCAGCCCCCAATCAGGGACAGGGATGGGAAAACTGTTTTTT,CASSPQSGTGMGKLFF
TRBD2,many,TRBV28,17,TRBJ2-1,TGTGCCAGCAGTCCCTCGTCGGTTAGCGGGAGTTGGTATGAGCAGTTCTTC,CASSPSSVSGSWYEQFF
TRBD2,once,TRBV6-5,15,TRBJ2-7,TGTGCCAGCAGTTACCGGACTAGCGGGAGTAACGAGCAGTACTTC,CASSYRTSGSNEQYF
TRBD2,-,TRBV5-1,17,TRBJ2-2,TGCGCCAGCATACCGGGACTAGCGGGAGTAGAAACCGGGGAGCTGTTTTTT,CASIPGLAGVETGELFF
-,-,TRBV28,14,TRBJ1-1,TGTGCCAGCAGACCAATAAGACTTTACACTGAAGCTTTCTTT,CASRPIRLYTEAFF
TRBD1,many,TRBV5-1,13,TRBJ2-7,TGCGCCAGCAGCGAGGACAGGCCCTACGAGCAGTACTTC,CASSEDRPYEQYF
TRBD2,-,TRBV9,17,TRBJ2-3,TGTGCCAGCAGCGTAGGCGCTAGCGGGGACGTCACAGATACGCAGTATTTT,CASSVGASGDVTDTQYF